The clone carrying this T cell receptor beta chain was seen repeatedly, ten times or more. The repertoire was sequenced with immunoSEQ multiplex PCR; TCRdb's copy has only in-frame clones and lacks some. This table holds about 59,000 clones, about 73% found once. This sample is drawn from a study of blood T cell repertoires in COVID-19. The germline gives CDR1 LGHNA, CDR2 YNFKEQ. V trimming: 4 bases; J trimming: 4 bases; junction bases outside the gene matches: 10. CDR3 length: 16 amino acids. The chain combines TRBV4-2 with TRBJ1-2, with 9 bases identical to TRBD1. Sequenced: peripheral blood. This receptor was taken from a woman in her 70s with acute or convalescent COVID-19. This CDR3 is CASSPTRDRVFYGYTF. DNA of the CDR3: TGTGCCAGCAGCCCCACGAGGGACAGGGTCTTCTATGGCTACACCTTC.